What follows are 21 T cell receptor beta chains derived from one specimen sequenced in a study of T cells of healthy individuals. TCRdb called the 5' RACE reads again in MiXCR, with one record for every CDR3 protein. Of over 95,000 distinct CDR3 sequences listed, approximately 15% were seen once; the top ten hold more than 5.5%. Every receptor here comes from a human donor in good health.

This clonotype was observed many times. This chain joins TRBV27 and TRBJ2-6; 8 bases align to TRBD1. Germline values: CDR1 MNHEY, CDR2 SMNVEV (reference sequence). The CDR3 extends over 13 amino acids. V trimming: 6 bases; J trimming: 8 bases; junction bases outside the gene matches: 3. The chain's CDR3 is CASSYRGSNVLTF. CDR3 DNA: TGTGCCAGCAGCTACAGGGGGTCCAACGTCCTGACTTTC.

This clonotype was counted at least ten times. The J gene is TRBJ1-1, the V gene TRBV15; D gene ambiguous. Germline CDR1 and CDR2: LNHNV and YYDKDF (reference sequence). CDR3 length: 13 amino acids. Between the trimmed V and J ends, which lost 3 bases and 4 bases, there was a span of 9 bases. CDR3 sequence (DNA): TGTGCCACCAGCAGGACCAAGGGCACTGAAGCTTTCTTT. It is translated as CATSRTKGTEAFF.

V usage is TRBV7-9 and J usage is TRBJ1-2, with TRBD1 matching over 8 bases. CDR1 SEHNR and CDR2 FQNEAQ come from the germline V gene (reference sequence). Unmatched junction bases numbered 9, after V lost 5 bases and J lost 7 bases. The CDR3 covers 14 residues. Here the CDR3 reads CASSVGQGKSGYTF. The CDR3 bases are TGTGCCAGCAGCGTAGGACAGGGAAAGTCTGGCTACACCTTC.

This chain uses TRBV15 with TRBJ2-4; TRBD1 might be the D (7 bases). CDR1 LNHNV and CDR2 YYDKDF come from the germline V gene (reference sequence). Trimming cost V 0 bases and J 0 bases, with 21 bases left between them. This CDR3 has 20 amino acids. The CDR3 sequence: CATSRDPEGAKRIAKNIQYF. The DNA for the CDR3 is TGTGCCACCAGCAGAGATCCGGAGGGGGCGAAAAGAATAGCCAAAAACATTCAGTACTTC.

This clonotype has a count of ten or more. The chain uses TRBV20-1 and TRBJ2-7; D tentatively fits TRBD1 or TRBD2 (5 bases each). The CDR3 covers 12 residues. Germline-derived CDR1 and CDR2 are DFQATT and SNEGSKA (reference sequence). Trimming cost V 5 bases and J 1 base, with 9 bases left between them. The CDR3 sequence is CSAHEGSYEQYF. The CDR3 DNA reads TGCAGTGCTCACGAGGGGTCCTACGAGCAGTACTTC.

This rearrangement joins TRBV21-1 to TRBJ1-4; the table gives TRBD1 as D, unverified against the DNA. TRBV21-1 is an annotated pseudogene. The CDR3 runs 18 residues. The CDR3 here is CASSNRTGVIRANEKLFF. The CDR3 bases are TGTGCCAGCAGCAACCGGACAGGGGTTATAAGGGCTAATGAAAAACTGTTTTTT.

The table lists this clonotype with many counts. The chain recombines TRBV7-8 with TRBJ1-6, with TRBD1 matching 7 bases. The CDR3 sequence is 14 residues long. With V trimmed by 5 bases and J by 13 bases, 11 bases remained unmatched. Germline lookup yields CDR1 SGHVS and CDR2 FQNEAQ. The CDR3 loop reads CASSQTGNSSPLHF. The CDR3 DNA is TGTGCCAGCAGCCAGACAGGGAATTCATCGCCCCTCCACTTT.

In its sample, this clonotype was seen a few times. The rearrangement links TRBV28 to TRBJ1-5; no clear D gene. V dropped 2 bases and J dropped 2 bases, with 7 bases sitting between them. The CDR3 is 14 residues long. Germline lookup yields CDR1 MDHEN and CDR2 SYDVKM. CDR3 DNA sequence: TGTGCCAGCAGTTTACTACAGCGCAATCAGCCCCAGCATTTT. It translates to CASSLLQRNQPQHF.

V is TRBV6-5 and J is TRBJ2-3; 7 bases map to TRBD2. J gave up 2 bases and V 9 bases, and 11 bases lay outside the gene matches. The CDR3 has 15 amino acids. Per the germline V gene, CDR1 is MNHEY and CDR2 is SVGAGI. The CDR3 DNA reads TGTGCCAGTACTCGGGGAGGGGCACTCACAGATACGCAGTATTTT. Its translation is CASTRGGALTDTQYF.

V gene TRBV10-3 combines with J gene TRBJ2-7, with unresolved D. This CDR3 region has 12 residues. Germline CDR1 and CDR2: ENHRY and SYGVKD. Trimming took 4 bases from V and 0 from J, leaving 4 bases between them. CDR3 sequence: CAISANSYEQYF. CDR3 coding DNA: TGTGCCATCAGTGCGAACTCCTACGAGCAGTACTTC.

This clonotype has at least ten counts. The rearrangement joins TRBV5-1 to TRBJ2-7; D gene ambiguous. This CDR3 is 13 amino acids long. Trimming removed 4 bases from V and 6 bases from J, with 14 bases in between. In germline, CDR1 is SGHRS, CDR2 YFSETQ. This chain's CDR3 is CASSPLGIGEQYF. In DNA, the CDR3 is TGCGCCAGCAGCCCGCTGGGTATCGGCGAGCAGTACTTC.

This clonotype appeared a few times. The chain joins TRBV28 to TRBJ2-1, with 15 bases identical to TRBD2. From germline, CDR1 is MDHEN and CDR2 SYDVKM. The CDR3 is 16 amino acids. Trimming cost V 2 bases and J 8 bases; bases outside gene matches: 4. DNA of the CDR3: TGTGCCAGCAGTTTAGGGACTAGCGGGAGGAAGTATGAGCAGTTCTTC. It is translated as CASSLGTSGRKYEQFF.

V and J are TRBV6-5 and TRBJ1-6; 7 bases are a match to TRBD1. Germline CDR1 is MNHEY and CDR2 is SVGAGI. CDR3 size: 15 residues. Losses at the gene ends were 6 bases for V and 9 bases for J; bases not matched to a gene: 11. CDR3 coding DNA: TGTGCCAGCAGGCTCCGGGACAGCAGGGGTTCACCCCTCCACTTT. This sequence encodes CASRLRDSRGSPLHF.

The chain uses TRBV5-1 and TRBJ2-1; 9 nucleotides line up with TRBD2. Trimming cost V 4 bases and J 5 bases; bases outside gene matches: 7. CDR1 is SGHRS, CDR2 YFSETQ, per germline. CDR3 length equals 15 residues. The CDR3, as DNA: TGCGCCAGCAGCATCGTAGCGGGAGTAAACAATGAGCAGTTCTTC. Translation gives CASSIVAGVNNEQFF.

This clonotype was observed a few times. The chain has TRBV7-3 and TRBJ2-2; TRBD1 agrees at 7 bases. The CDR3 is made up of 16 amino acids. Germline V gives CDR1 SGHTA, CDR2 FQGTGA. Germline trimming cut 6 bases from V and 5 bases from J; bases unmatched to any gene: 12. CDR3 protein: CASRPPGPRGTGELFF. The CDR3 region has the DNA TGTGCCAGCAGACCACCGGGACCCAGGGGGACCGGGGAGCTGTTTTTT.

J is TRBJ2-3 and V is TRBV24-1, with 9 bases aligning to TRBD2. The CDR3 contains 16 residues. V trimming: 4 bases; J trimming: 2 bases; junction bases outside the gene matches: 6. Germline CDR1 is KGHDR and CDR2 is SFDVKD. The CDR3 loop reads CATSERLAGFTDTQYF. The CDR3, as DNA: TGTGCCACCAGTGAGCGGCTAGCGGGGTTCACAGATACGCAGTATTTT.

This clonotype showed up many times. V usage is TRBV20-1 and J usage is TRBJ2-4; D is ambiguous. The CDR3 is made up of 14 amino acids. Germline-derived CDR1 and CDR2 are DFQATT and SNEGSKA (reference sequence). V was cut by 3 bases and J by 0 bases, with 9 bases left in between. This CDR3 reads CSASGSEAKNIQYF. The CDR3 nucleotides are TGCAGTGCTAGTGGTTCAGAAGCCAAAAACATTCAGTACTTC.

The J gene is TRBJ1-2, the V gene TRBV6-5, with a possible D match to TRBD1 (5 bases). The CDR3 totals 15 residues. Germline V gene sequence: CDR1 MNHEY, CDR2 SVGAGI. Trimming shortened V by 0 bases and J by 2 bases, and 10 bases separated the two germline ends. This CDR3 is CASSYSRARNYGYTF. In DNA form, the CDR3 reads TGTGCCAGCAGTTACTCCAGGGCACGAAACTATGGCTACACCTTC.

The J gene is TRBJ2-5, the V gene TRBV5-1; possibly TRBD1 for D (5 bases). Germline lookup yields CDR1 SGHRS and CDR2 YFSETQ. CDR3 length: 16 amino acids. The V and J ends lost 0 bases and 0 bases respectively, with 12 bases between them. CDR3 nucleotide sequence: TGCGCCAGCAGCTTGGGGAGCCGACAGAACCAAGAGACCCAGTACTTC. Translated, it gives CASSLGSRQNQETQYF.

This clonotype has a handful of counts. This rearrangement joins TRBV2 to TRBJ2-3; a weak D match, TRBD2 (5 bases). The CDR3 runs 14 residues. Germline CDR1 SNHLY, CDR2 FYNNEI. V lost 2 bases, J lost 1 base, and 7 bases lay in between. This CDR3 reads CASSERERTDTQYF. The CDR3 nucleotides are TGTGCCAGCAGTGAAAGGGAGCGCACAGATACGCAGTATTTT.

This clonotype was detected many times. The rearrangement links TRBV6-6 to TRBJ2-5; 9 nucleotides match TRBD1. V lost 5 bases to trimming and J lost 6 bases; unmatched junction nucleotides: 10. Germline V CDR1 and CDR2: MNHNY, SVGAGI (reference sequence). This CDR3 region has 15 residues. CDR3 DNA: TGTGCCAGCAGTATAGGACAGGGGTTTGAACAGACCCAGTACTTC. This encodes CASSIGQGFEQTQYF.